Listed here are 18 T cell receptor beta chains from one sample, sequenced in a study of T cells in Graves' hyperthyroidism and ophthalmopathy. TCR beta CDR3 regions were amplified from RNA transcripts. First-round RT-PCR targeting the TCR CDR3 was performed with the HTBI primer set. From the multiplex PCR reads, TCRdb called clonotypes with MiXCR, one entry per CDR3 protein. The sample has 600,000 to 700,000 distinct CDR3 sequences, just under 45% seen once. The sequenced material came from peripheral blood or thyroid tissue (not recorded which). These receptors were collected from an adult man with Graves' disease, either hyperthyroidism or ophthalmopathy (not recorded which).

This clonotype was recorded at least ten times. The chain links TRBV12-3 or TRBV12-4 to TRBJ1-2; TRBD1 matches 7 bases. The length of the CDR3 is 12 residues. The junction had 5 bases not matched to a gene; V was cut back by 5 bases and J by 8 bases. CDR3 amino acids: CASSPDRAGYTF. DNA for the CDR3: TGTGCCAGCAGTCCTGACAGGGCCGGCTACACCTTC.

On this clonotype: Possible read error: a much larger clone is one base away. The chain joins TRBV15 to TRBJ1-3; no reliable D call. The CDR3 spans 15 residues. V gave up 1 base and J gave up 2 bases, with 9 bases separating them. Germline V gene lookup returns CDR1 LNHNV and CDR2 YYDKDF (reference sequence). CDR3 DNA: TGTGCCACCAGCAGAGGTCGAAGGGCTGGAAACACCATATATTTT. This codes for CATSRGRRAGNTIYF.

This clonotype was seen a single time. The CDR3 sequence is CASPVRAGEKLFF. CDR3 DNA: TGTGCCAGCCCCGTCAGGGCCGGCGAAAAACTGTTTTTT. V is TRBV12-3 or TRBV12-4 and J is TRBJ1-4; D is possibly TRBD1 (5 bases). Trimming pared 8 bases from V and 8 bases from J, leaving 15 bases between. This CDR3 spans 13 amino acids.

Turning to this clonotype: A much larger clone lies one base from this, so it may be a read error. The genes are TRBV20-1 and TRBJ2-7; D gene uncertain. V gave up 5 bases and J gave up 7 bases, with 15 bases separating them. The length of the CDR3 is 12 residues. CDR1 DFQATT and CDR2 SNEGSKA come from the germline V gene (reference sequence). The CDR3, as DNA: TGCAGTGCTGGACGCACGCCGCGAGAGCAGTACTTC. Amino acid sequence: CSAGRTPREQYF.

DNA for the CDR3: TGTGCCAGCAGATCTCTAGCGGGAGCGGGCGCCGGGGAGCTGTTTTTT. The encoded protein is CASRSLAGAGAGELFF. The chain recombines TRBV2 with TRBJ2-2, with 10 bases aligning to TRBD2. V shed 6 bases and J 6 bases; nucleotides not matched to a gene: 10. This CDR3 is 16 amino acids long. In germline, CDR1 is SNHLY, CDR2 FYNNEI.

This clonotype was recorded at least ten times. The CDR3 DNA reads as TGTGCCATCAGTCCCGGGGATGGTAGCAATCAGCCCCAGCATTTT. Translation: CAISPGDGSNQPQHF. V is TRBV10-3 and J is TRBJ1-5; D not certain. This CDR3 spans 15 amino acids. V was clipped by 5 bases and J by 0 bases, with 11 bases between them. The germline gives CDR1 ENHRY, CDR2 SYGVKD.

In its sample, this clonotype was seen many times. The V gene is TRBV7-8, the J gene TRBJ2-7; TRBD2 is a possible D gene (5 bases). The CDR3 is 14 amino acids. Germline V gene data show CDR1 as SGHVS and CDR2 as FQNEAQ. V lost 1 base and J lost 0, with 7 bases in between. The CDR3 here is CASSLERNSYEQYF. In DNA, the CDR3 is TGTGCCAGCAGCTTAGAGCGGAACTCCTACGAGCAGTACTTC.

The genes are TRBV25-1 and TRBJ1-5; D remains unclear. Germline assignment: CDR1 MGHDK and CDR2 SYGVNS. V dropped 4 bases and J dropped 3 bases, with 13 bases sitting between them. CDR3 length: 15 amino acids. For the CDR3, the DNA is TGTGCCAGCAGTGCTAGTCCGGTCTACAATCAGCCCCAGCATTTT. Translation: CASSASPVYNQPQHF.

The chain employs TRBV7-9 and TRBJ1-1; no definite D call. This CDR3 has 16 residues. Germline CDR1 reads SEHNR; CDR2 reads FQNEAQ (reference sequence). Trimming cost V 0 bases and J 2 bases, with 13 bases left between them. DNA for the CDR3: TGTGCCAGCAGCTTAGCCCGTCATAGTGTAAACACTGAAGCTTTCTTT. Its translation is CASSLARHSVNTEAFF.

Ten or more counts support this clonotype. This chain links TRBV15 with TRBJ1-1; D ambiguous. This CDR3 contains 14 residues. CDR1 and CDR2 from the germline V gene are LNHNV and YYDKDF (reference sequence). The V end was cut by 0 bases, the J end by 1 base, with 6 bases between. This chain's CDR3 is CATSRELTNTEAFF. The CDR3 nucleotides are TGTGCCACCAGCAGAGAGTTGACGAACACTGAAGCTTTCTTT.

The genes are TRBV6-6 and TRBJ1-1, with D perhaps matching TRBD1 (6 bases). The CDR3 is 14 residues long. Trimming pared 5 bases from V and 1 base from J, leaving 11 bases between. Per the germline V gene, CDR1 is MNHNY and CDR2 is SVGAGI (reference sequence). The CDR3 DNA reads TGTGCCAGCAGTGCCGCGACAGGGAACACTGAAGCTTTCTTT. Translation gives CASSAATGNTEAFF.

The rearrangement uses TRBV2 and TRBJ1-2; no definite D call. The germline V gene encodes CDR1 SNHLY and CDR2 FYNNEI. The CDR3 totals 13 residues. Trimming stripped 5 bases from V and 6 bases from J, with 13 bases between. The CDR3 DNA reads as TGTGCCAGCAGTCCCTCGAGGGTAGATGGCTACACCTTC. Its translation is CASSPSRVDGYTF.

This clonotype was observed once. Written as DNA, the CDR3 is TGTGGGGCCGGGGACTATGGCTACACCTTC. Amino acid sequence: CGAGDYGYTF. The chain combines TRBV25-1 with TRBJ1-2; D unresolved. This CDR3 region has 10 residues. Germline V gene data show CDR1 as MGHDK and CDR2 as SYGVNS.

This clonotype was seen repeatedly, ten times or more. This chain uses TRBV29-1 with TRBJ1-2, with D unresolved. The length of the CDR3 is 11 residues. CDR1 is SQVTM and CDR2 is ANQGSEA in the germline V gene. Trimming shortened V by 4 bases and J by 6 bases, and 9 bases separated the two germline ends. The CDR3 sequence: CSVGRVNGYTF. In DNA form, the CDR3 reads TGCAGCGTTGGGAGGGTTAATGGCTACACCTTC.

The rearrangement links TRBV24-1 to TRBJ2-2; D may correspond to TRBD1 or TRBD2 (5 bases each). V lost 12 bases to trimming and J lost 9 bases, with 13 bases between them. CDR3 length: 11 residues. The germline V gene encodes CDR1 KGHDR and CDR2 SFDVKD. CDR3 in DNA: TGTGCCGACCGGTTGGGACGGGAGCTGTTTTTT. Protein: CADRLGRELFF.

The rearrangement uses TRBV5-1 and TRBJ2-2; TRBD1 might be the D (7 bases). Germline V CDR1 and CDR2: SGHRS, YFSETQ. The CDR3 is made up of 16 amino acids. The germline V and J ends were trimmed by 4 bases and 5 bases, with 18 bases remaining between them. The CDR3 coding sequence is TGCGCCAGCAGCCACGGAGGGGGCGCTCGAACCGGGGAGCTGTTTTTT. The encoded protein is CASSHGGGARTGELFF.

The chain joins TRBV2 to TRBJ1-3; TRBD1 is a possible D gene (6 bases). Germline CDR1 and CDR2: SNHLY and FYNNEI. There are 17 residues in the CDR3. V shed 6 bases and J shed 0 bases, with 18 bases lying between them. The CDR3 sequence: CASSVADRPPSGNTIYF. DNA of the CDR3: TGTGCCAGCAGCGTAGCGGACAGACCTCCCTCTGGAAACACCATATATTTT.

As concerns this clonotype: Germline and junction disagree at one end, which may indicate a read error. V and J are TRBV19 and TRBJ2-7; 7 bases are shared with TRBD1. This CDR3 spans 14 amino acids. Germline CDR1 is LNHDA and CDR2 is SQIVND (reference sequence). The CDR3 region is CASRPNRGSYEQCF. The CDR3 coding sequence is TGTGCCAGTAGACCAAACAGGGGATCCTACGAGCAGTGCTTC.